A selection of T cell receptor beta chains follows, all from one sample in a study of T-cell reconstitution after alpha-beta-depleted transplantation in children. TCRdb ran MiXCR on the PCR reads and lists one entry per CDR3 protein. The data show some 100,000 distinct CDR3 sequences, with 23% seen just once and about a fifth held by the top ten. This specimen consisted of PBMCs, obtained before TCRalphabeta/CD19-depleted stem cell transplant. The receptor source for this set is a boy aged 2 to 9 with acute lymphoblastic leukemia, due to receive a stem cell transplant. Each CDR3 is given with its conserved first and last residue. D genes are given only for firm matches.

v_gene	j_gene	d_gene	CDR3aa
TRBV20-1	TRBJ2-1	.	CSASREIGYNEQFF
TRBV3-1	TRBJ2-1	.	CASSPLKGSSYNEQFF
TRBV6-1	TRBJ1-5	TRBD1	CASSESDRYQPQHF
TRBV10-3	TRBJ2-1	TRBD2	CAITGGTSGGSSYNEQFF
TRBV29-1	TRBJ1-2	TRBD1	CSVGDRGGYTF
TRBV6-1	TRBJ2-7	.	CASSAQTSNGQYF
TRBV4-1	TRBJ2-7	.	CASSQGDSSYEQYF
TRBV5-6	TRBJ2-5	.	CARSLGAQETQYF
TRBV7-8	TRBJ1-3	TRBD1	CASSQGVGTVSGNTIYF
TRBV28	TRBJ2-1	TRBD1	CASSPAGDRNEQFF
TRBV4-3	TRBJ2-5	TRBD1	CASSQGDRGRETQYF
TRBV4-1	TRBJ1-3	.	CASSQDEGNTIYF
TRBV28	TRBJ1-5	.	CASSDGQKNQPQHF
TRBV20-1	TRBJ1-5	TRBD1	CSARGPYNQPQHF
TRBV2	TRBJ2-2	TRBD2	CASSEGLGRNTGELFF
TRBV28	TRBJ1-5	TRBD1	CASSFPRGQGNQPQHF
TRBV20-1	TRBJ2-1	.	CSARVIKSGGAWNEQFF
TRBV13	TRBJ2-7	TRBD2	CASSRGGRATPQQYF
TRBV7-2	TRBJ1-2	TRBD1	CASSFLGQGAHGYGYTF
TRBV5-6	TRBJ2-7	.	CASSLSSVTYEQYF
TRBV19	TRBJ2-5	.	CASSMGGPQYF
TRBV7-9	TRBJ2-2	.	CASSIRDPGTGELFF
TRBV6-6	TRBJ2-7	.	CASSLVAYEQYF
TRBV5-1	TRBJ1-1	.	CASSLGGSDTEAFF
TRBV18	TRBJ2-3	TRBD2	CASSLTSGEDTQYF
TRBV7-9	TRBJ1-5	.	CASSSDRVGNQPQHF
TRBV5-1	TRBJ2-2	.	CASSLFELTNTGELFF
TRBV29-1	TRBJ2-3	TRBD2	CSANSVQTSGRLDTQYF
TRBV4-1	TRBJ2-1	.	CASTAPGSGSNEQFF
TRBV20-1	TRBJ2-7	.	CSADSARSYEQYF
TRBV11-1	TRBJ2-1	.	CASSLLTRLDEQFF
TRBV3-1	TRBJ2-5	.	CASRGRVETQYF
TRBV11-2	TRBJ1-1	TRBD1	CASSSSGTGFLDTEAFF